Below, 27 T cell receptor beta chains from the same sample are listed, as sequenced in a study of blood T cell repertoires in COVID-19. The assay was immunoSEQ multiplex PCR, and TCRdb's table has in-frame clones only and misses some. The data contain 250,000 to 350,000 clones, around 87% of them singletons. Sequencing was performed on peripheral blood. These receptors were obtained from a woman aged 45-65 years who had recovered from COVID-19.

CDR3 coding DNA: TGTGCCAGCACCCAAGCGGGAATGGAGACCCAGTACTTC. Translated, it gives CASTQAGMETQYF. V usage is TRBV11-2 and J usage is TRBJ2-5; 7 nucleotides match TRBD2. The junction had 7 bases not matched to a gene; V was cut back by 7 bases and J by 5 bases. CDR1 and CDR2 (germline): SGHAT, FQNNGV. The CDR3 is 13 amino acids.

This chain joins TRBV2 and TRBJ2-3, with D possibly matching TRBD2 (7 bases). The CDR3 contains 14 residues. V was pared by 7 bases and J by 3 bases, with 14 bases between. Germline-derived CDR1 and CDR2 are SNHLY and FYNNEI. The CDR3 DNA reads TGTGCCAGCACTTGGGGGGGGCCGACAGATACGCAGTATTTT. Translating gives CASTWGGPTDTQYF.

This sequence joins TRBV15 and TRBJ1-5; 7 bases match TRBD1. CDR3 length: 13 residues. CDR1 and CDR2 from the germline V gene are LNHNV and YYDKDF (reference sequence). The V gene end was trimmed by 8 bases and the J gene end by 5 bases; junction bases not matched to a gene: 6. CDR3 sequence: CATGDRLHQPQHF. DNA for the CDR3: TGTGCCACCGGGGACAGACTTCATCAGCCCCAGCATTTT.

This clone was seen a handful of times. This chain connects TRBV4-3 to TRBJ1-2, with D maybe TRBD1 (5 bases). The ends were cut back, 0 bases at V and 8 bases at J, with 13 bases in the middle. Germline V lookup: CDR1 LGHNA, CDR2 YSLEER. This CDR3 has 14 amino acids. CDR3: CASSQEWSRGGYTF. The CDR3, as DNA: TGCGCCAGCAGCCAAGAGTGGAGCCGGGGGGGCTACACCTTC.

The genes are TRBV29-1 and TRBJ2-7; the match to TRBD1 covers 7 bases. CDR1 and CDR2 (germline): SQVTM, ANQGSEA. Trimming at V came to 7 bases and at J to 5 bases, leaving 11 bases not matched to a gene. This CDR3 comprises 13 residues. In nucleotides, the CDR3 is TGCAGCGGGAGACCGACAGGGAGCAACGAGCAGTACTTC. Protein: CSGRPTGSNEQYF.

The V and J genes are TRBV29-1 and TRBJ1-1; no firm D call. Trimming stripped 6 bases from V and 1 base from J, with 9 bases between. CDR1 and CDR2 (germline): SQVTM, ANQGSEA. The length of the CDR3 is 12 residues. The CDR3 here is CSVKNRNTEAFF. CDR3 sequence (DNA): TGCAGCGTAAAGAACAGGAACACTGAAGCTTTCTTT.

The CDR3 sequence is CASSFHYEQYF. CDR3 coding DNA: TGTGCCAGCAGTTTCCACTACGAGCAGTACTTC. The chain is built from TRBV6-2 or TRBV6-3 and TRBJ2-7; unclear D gene. Between the trimmed V and J ends, which lost 4 bases and 3 bases, there was a span of 4 bases. Germline V gene lookup returns CDR1 MNHEY and CDR2 SVGEGT. This CDR3 spans 11 amino acids.

The CDR3 reads CASSLIRGETQYF. The CDR3 nucleotides are TGTGCCAGCAGTTTAATTAGAGGGGAGACCCAGTACTTC. The chain uses TRBV12-3 or TRBV12-4 and TRBJ2-5, with D possibly matching TRBD2 (5 bases). This CDR3 region has 13 residues. The V and J ends lost 2 bases and 5 bases respectively, with 9 bases between them.

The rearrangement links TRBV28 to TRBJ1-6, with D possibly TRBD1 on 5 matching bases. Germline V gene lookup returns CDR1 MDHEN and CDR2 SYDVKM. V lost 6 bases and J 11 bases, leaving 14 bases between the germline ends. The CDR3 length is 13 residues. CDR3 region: CASSQGRAAPLHF. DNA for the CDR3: TGTGCCAGCAGCCAGGGTCGGGCGGCACCCCTCCACTTT.

CDR3 nucleotide sequence: TGTGCCAGCAGTTCCTCGGGGAAGTGGGAGCTGTTTTTT. It is translated as CASSSSGKWELFF. The chain recombines TRBV28 with TRBJ2-2; weak D call: TRBD2 (5 bases). Germline V gene lookup returns CDR1 MDHEN and CDR2 SYDVKM. CDR3 size: 13 residues. The V end was cut by 4 bases, the J end by 9 bases, with 12 bases between.

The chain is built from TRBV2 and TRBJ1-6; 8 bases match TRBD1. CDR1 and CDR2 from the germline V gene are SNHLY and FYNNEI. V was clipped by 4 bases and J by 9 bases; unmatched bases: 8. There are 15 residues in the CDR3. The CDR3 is CASSAQGAQVSPLHF. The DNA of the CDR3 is TGTGCCAGCAGTGCTCAGGGGGCACAGGTTTCACCCCTCCACTTT. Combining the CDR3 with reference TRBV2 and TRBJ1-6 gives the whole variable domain EPEVTQTPSHQVTQMGQEVILRCVPISNHLYFYWYRQILGQKVEFLVSFYNNEISEKSEIFDDQFSVERPDGSNFTLKIRSTKLEDSAMYFCASSAQGAQVSPLHFGNGTRLTVT.

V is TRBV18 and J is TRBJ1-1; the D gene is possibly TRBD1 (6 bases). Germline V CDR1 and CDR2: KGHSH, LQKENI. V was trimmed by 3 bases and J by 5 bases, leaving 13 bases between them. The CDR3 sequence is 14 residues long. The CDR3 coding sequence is TGTGCCAGCTCACCCAGGGGAGCGGGAACTGAAGCTTTCTTT. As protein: CASSPRGAGTEAFF.

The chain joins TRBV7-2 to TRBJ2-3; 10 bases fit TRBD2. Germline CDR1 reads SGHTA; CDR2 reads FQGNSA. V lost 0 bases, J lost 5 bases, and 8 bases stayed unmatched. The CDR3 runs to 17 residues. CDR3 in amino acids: CASSLAVLAGGLDTQYF. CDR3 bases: TGTGCCAGCAGCTTAGCGGTATTAGCGGGGGGTTTAGATACGCAGTATTTT. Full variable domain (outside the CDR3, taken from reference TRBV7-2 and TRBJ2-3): GAGVSQSPSNKVTEKGKDVELRCDPISGHTALYWYRQSLGQGLEFLIYFQGNSAPDKSGLPSDRFSAERTGGSVSTLTIQRTQQEDSAVYLCASSLAVLAGGLDTQYFGPGTRLTVL.

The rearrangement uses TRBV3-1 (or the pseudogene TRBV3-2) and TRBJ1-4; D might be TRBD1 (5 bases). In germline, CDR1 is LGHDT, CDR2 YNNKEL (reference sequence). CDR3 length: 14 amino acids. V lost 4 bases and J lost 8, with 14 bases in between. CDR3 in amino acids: CASSPLGGEEKLFF. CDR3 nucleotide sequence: TGTGCCAGCAGCCCTCTGGGGGGGGAGGAAAAACTGTTTTTT.

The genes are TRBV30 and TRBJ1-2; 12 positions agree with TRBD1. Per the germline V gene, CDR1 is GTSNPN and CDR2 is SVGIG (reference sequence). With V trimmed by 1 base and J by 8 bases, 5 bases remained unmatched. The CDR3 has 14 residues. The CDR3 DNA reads TGTGCCTGGAGTGGGCCGGGGACAGGGGGCGGCTACACCTTC. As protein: CAWSGPGTGGGYTF. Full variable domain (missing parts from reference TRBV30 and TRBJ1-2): SQTIHQWPATLVQPVGSPLSLECTVEGTSNPNLYWYRQAAGRGLQLLFYSVGIGQISSEVPQNLSASRPQDRQFILSSKKLLLSDSGFYLCAWSGPGTGGGYTFGSGTRLTVV.

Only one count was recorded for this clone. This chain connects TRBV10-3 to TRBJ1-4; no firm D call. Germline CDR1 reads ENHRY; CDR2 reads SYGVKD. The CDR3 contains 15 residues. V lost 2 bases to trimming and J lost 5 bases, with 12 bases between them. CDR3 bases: TGTGCCATCAGTGAGGCAGTGGAGGGAAATGAAAAACTGTTTTTT. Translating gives CAISEAVEGNEKLFF.

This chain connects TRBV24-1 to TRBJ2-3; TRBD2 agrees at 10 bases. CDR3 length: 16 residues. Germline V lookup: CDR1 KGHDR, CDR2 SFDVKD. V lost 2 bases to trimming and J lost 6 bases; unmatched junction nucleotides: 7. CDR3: CATSDYRTSGTDTQYF. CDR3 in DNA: TGTGCCACCAGTGATTATCGGACTAGCGGTACGGATACGCAGTATTTT.

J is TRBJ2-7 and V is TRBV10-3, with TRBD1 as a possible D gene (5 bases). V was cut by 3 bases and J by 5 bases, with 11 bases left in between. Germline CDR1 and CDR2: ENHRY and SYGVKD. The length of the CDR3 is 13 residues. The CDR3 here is CAISEFLGDEQYF. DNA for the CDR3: TGTGCCATCAGTGAATTCTTAGGGGACGAGCAGTACTTC.

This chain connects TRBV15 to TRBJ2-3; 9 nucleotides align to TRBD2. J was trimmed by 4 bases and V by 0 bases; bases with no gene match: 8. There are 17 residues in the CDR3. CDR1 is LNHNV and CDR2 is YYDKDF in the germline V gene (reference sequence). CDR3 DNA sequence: TGTGCCACCAGCAGAGAATTCGGCGGGGGGGCGGCAGATACGCAGTATTTT. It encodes CATSREFGGGAADTQYF.

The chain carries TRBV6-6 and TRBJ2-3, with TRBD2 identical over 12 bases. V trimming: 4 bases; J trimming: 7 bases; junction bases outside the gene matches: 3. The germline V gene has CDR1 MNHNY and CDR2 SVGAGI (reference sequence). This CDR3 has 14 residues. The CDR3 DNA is TGTGCCAGCAGTTCTAGCGGGGGGGGAAATACGCAGTATTTT. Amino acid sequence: CASSSSGGGNTQYF.

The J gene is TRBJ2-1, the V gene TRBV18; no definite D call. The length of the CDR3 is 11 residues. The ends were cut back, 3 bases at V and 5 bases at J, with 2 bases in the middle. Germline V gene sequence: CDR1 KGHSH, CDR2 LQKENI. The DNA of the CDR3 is TGTGCCAGCTCACCTAACAATGAGCAGTTCTTC. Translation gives CASSPNNEQFF.

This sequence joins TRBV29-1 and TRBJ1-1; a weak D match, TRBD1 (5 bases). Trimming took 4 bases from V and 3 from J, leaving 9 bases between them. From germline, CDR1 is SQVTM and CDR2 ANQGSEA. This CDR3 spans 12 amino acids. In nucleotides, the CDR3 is TGCAGCGTTGGGGGGGGGTACACTGAAGCTTTCTTT. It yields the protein CSVGGGYTEAFF. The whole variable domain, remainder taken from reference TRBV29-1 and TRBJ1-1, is SAVISQKPSRDICQRGTSLTIQCQVDSQVTMMFWYRQQPGQSLTLIATANQGSEATYESGFVIDKFPISRPNLTFSTLTVSNMSPEDSSIYLCSVGGGYTEAFFGQGTRLTVV.

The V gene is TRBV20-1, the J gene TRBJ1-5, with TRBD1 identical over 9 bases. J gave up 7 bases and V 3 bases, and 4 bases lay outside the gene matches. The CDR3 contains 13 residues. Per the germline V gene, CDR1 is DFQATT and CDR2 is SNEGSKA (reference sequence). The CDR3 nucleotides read TGCAGTGCTAGTGGACAGGGGATGCAGCCCCAGCATTTT. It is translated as CSASGQGMQPQHF.

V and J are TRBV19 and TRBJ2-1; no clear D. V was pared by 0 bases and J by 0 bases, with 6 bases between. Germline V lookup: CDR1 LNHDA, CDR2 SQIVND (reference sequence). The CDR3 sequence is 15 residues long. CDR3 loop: CASSIEAVSYNEQFF. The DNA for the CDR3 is TGTGCCAGTAGTATAGAGGCAGTCTCCTACAATGAGCAGTTCTTC.

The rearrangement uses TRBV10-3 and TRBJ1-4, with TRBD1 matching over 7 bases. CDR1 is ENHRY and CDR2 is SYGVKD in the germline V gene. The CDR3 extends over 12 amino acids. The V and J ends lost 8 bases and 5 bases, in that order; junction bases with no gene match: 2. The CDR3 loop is CAIGQENEKLFF. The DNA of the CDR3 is TGTGCCATCGGACAGGAGAATGAAAAACTGTTTTTT.

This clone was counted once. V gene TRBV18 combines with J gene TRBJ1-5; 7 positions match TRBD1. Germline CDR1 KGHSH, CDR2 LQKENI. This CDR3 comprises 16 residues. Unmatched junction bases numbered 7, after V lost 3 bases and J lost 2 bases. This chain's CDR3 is CASSPDRARGNQPQHF. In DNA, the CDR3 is TGTGCCAGCTCACCCGACAGGGCGAGGGGCAATCAGCCCCAGCATTTT.

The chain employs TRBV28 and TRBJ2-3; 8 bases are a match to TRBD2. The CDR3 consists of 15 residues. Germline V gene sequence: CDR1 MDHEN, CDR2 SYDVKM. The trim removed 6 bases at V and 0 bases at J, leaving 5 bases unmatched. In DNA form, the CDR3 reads TGTGCCAGCAGCCTAGCGGGCTCTAGCACAGATACGCAGTATTTT. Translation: CASSLAGSSTDTQYF.